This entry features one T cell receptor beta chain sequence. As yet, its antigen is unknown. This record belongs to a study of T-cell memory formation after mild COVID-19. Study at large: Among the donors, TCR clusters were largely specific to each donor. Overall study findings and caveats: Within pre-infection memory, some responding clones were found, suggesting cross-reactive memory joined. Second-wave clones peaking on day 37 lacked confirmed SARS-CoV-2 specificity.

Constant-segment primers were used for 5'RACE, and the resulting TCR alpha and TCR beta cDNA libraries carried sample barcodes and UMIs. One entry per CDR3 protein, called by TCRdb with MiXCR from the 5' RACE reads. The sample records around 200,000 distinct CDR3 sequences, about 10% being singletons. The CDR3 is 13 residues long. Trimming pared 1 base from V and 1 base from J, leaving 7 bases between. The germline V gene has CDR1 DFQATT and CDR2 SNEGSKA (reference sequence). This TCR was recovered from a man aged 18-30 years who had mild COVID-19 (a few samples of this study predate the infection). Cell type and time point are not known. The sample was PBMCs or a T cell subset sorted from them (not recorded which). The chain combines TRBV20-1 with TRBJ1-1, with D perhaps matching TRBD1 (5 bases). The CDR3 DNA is TGCAGTGCTAGAGTGCAGGGGAACACTGAAGCTTTCTTT. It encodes CSARVQGNTEAFF.